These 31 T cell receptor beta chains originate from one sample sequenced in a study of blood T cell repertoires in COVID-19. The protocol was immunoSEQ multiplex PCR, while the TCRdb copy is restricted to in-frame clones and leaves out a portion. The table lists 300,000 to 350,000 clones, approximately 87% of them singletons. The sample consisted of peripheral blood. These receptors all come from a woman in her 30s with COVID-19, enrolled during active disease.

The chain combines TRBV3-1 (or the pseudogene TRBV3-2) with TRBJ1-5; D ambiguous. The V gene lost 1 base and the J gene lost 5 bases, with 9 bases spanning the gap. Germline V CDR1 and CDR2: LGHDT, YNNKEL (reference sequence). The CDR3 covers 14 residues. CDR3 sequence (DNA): TGTGCCAGCAGCCAAGGCGTGGTATATCAGCCCCAGCATTTT. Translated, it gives CASSQGVVYQPQHF.

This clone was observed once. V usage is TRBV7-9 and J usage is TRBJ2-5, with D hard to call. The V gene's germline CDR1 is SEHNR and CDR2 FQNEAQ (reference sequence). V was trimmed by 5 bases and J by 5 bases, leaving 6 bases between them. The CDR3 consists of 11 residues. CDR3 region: CASSPQETQYF. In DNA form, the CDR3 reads TGTGCCAGCAGCCCACAGGAGACCCAGTACTTC.

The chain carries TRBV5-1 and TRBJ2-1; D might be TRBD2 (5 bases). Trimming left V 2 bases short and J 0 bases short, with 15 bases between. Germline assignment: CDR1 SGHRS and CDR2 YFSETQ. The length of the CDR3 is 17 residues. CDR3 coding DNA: TGCGCCAGCAGCTTTGGACTGACGTTAAGCTCCTACAATGAGCAGTTCTTC. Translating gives CASSFGLTLSSYNEQFF.

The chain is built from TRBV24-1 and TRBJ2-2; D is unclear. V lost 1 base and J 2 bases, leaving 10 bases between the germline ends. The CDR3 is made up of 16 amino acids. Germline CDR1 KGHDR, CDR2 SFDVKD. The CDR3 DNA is TGTGCCACCAGTGATTTTGCCAGGATTAACACCGGGGAGCTGTTTTTT. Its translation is CATSDFARINTGELFF.

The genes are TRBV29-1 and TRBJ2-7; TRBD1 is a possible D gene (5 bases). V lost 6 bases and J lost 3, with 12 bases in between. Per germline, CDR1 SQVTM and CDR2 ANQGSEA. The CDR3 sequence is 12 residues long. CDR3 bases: TGCAGCGTAGCAGGGCCCAACTACGAGCAGTACTTC. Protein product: CSVAGPNYEQYF.

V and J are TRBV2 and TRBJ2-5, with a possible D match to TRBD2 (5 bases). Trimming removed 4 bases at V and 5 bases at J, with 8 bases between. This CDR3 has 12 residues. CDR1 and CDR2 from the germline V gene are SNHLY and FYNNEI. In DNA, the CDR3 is TGTGCCAGCAGTGTGTGGGAGGAGACCCAGTACTTC. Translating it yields CASSVWEETQYF.

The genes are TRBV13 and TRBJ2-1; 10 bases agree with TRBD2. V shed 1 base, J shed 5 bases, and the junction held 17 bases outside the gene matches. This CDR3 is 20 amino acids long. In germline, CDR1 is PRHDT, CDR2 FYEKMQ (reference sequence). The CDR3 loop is CASSLVGSASGRWGNNEQFF. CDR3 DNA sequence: TGTGCCAGCAGCTTAGTGGGTTCGGCTAGCGGGAGATGGGGGAACAATGAGCAGTTCTTC.

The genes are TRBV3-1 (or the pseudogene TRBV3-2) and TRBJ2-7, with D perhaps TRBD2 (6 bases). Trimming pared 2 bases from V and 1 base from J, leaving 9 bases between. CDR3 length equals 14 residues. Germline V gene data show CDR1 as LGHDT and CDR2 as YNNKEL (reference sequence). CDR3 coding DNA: TGTGCCAGCAGCCAAACGGGAGAGTCCTACGAGCAGTACTTC. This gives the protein CASSQTGESYEQYF.

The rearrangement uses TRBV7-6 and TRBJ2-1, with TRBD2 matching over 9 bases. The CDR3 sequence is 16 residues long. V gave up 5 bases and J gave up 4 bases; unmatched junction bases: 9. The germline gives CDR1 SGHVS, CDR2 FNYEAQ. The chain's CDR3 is CASSRTSASYYNEQFF. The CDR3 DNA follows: TGTGCCAGCAGCCGGACTAGCGCTTCTTATTACAATGAGCAGTTCTTC.

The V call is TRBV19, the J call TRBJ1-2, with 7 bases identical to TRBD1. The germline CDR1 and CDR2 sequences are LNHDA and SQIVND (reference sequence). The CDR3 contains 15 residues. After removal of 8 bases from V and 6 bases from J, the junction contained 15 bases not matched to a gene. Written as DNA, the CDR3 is TGTGCCAGTGAACCCTTGGGACAGAAGGAACATGGCTACACCTTC. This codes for CASEPLGQKEHGYTF.

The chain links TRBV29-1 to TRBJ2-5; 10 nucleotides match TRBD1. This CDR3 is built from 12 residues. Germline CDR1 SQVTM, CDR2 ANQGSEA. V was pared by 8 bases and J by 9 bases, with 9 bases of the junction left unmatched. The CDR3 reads CSLGAGTGAQYF. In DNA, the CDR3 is TGCAGCCTCGGCGCAGGGACAGGGGCCCAGTACTTC.

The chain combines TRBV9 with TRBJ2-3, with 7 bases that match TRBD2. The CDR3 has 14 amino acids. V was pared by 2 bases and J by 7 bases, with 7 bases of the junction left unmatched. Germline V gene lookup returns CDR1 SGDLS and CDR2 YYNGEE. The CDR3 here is CASSVELAMNTQYF. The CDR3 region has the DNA TGTGCCAGCAGCGTTGAACTAGCGATGAATACGCAGTATTTT.

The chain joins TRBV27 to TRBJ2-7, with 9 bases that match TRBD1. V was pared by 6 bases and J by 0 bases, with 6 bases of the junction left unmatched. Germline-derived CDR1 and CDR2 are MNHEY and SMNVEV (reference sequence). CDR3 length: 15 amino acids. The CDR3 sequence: CASRWGQGYSYEQYF. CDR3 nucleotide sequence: TGTGCCAGCAGGTGGGGACAGGGCTACTCCTACGAGCAGTACTTC.

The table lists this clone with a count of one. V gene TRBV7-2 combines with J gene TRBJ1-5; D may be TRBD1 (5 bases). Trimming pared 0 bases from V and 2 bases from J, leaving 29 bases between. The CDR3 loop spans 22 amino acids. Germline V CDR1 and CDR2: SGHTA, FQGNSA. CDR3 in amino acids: CASSLAPETGGGEAPRNQPQHF. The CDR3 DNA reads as TGTGCCAGCAGCTTAGCCCCAGAAACAGGCGGGGGGGAGGCACCGCGCAATCAGCCCCAGCATTTT.

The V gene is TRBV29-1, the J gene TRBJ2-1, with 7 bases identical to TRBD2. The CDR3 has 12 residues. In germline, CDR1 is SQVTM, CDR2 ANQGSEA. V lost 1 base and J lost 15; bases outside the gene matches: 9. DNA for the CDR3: TGCAGCGTTGAAGTCGTAGCGGGTGCCCCGTTCTTC. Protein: CSVEVVAGAPFF.

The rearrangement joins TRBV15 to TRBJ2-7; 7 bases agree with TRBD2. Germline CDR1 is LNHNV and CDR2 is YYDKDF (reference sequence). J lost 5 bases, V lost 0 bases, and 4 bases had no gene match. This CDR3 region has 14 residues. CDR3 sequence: CATSRDIGGDEQYF. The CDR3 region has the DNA TGTGCCACCAGCAGAGATATTGGGGGGGACGAGCAGTACTTC.

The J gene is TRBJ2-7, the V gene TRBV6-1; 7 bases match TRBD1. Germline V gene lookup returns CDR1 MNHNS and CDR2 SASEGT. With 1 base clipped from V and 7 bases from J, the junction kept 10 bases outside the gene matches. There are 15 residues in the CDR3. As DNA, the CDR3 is TGTGCCAGCAGTGAAGGTGTGACAGGGCTTTGGGAGCAGTACTTC. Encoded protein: CASSEGVTGLWEQYF.

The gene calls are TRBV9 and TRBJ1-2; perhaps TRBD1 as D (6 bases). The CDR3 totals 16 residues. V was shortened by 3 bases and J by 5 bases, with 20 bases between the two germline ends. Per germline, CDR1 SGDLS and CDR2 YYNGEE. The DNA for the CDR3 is TGTGCCAGCAGCGGGGCCGTGGGGGCTACGCAATATGGCTACACCTTC. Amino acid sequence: CASSGAVGATQYGYTF.

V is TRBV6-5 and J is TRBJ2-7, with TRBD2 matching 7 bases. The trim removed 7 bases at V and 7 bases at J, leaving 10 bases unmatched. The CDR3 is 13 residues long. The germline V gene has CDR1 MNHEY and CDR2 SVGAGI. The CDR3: CASTMGPGGEQYF. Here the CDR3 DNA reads TGTGCCAGCACCATGGGCCCGGGAGGAGAGCAGTACTTC.

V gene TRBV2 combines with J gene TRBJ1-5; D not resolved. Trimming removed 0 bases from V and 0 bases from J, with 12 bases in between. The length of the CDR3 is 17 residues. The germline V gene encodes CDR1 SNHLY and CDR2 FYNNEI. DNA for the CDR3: TGTGCCAGCAGTGAAGCGCGGGGTACCGATAGCAATCAGCCCCAGCATTTT. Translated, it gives CASSEARGTDSNQPQHF.

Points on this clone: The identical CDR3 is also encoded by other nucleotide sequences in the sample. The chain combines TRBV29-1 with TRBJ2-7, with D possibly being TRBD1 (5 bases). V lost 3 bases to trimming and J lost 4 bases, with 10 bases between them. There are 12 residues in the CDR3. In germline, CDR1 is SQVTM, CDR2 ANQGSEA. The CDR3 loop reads CSVEGQGYEQYF. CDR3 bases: TGCAGCGTTGAGGGGCAGGGTTACGAGCAGTACTTC.

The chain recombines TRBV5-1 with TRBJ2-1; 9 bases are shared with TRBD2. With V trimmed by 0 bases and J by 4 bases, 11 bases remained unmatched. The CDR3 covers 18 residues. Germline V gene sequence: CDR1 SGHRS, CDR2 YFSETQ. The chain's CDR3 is CASSLAMASGIQYNEQFF. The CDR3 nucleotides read TGCGCCAGCAGCTTGGCCATGGCTAGCGGGATACAATACAATGAGCAGTTCTTC. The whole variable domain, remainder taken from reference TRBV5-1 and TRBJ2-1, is KAGVTQTPRYLIKTRGQQVTLSCSPISGHRSVSWYQQTPGQGLQFLFEYFSETQRNKGNFPGRFSGRQFSNSRSEMNVSTLELGDSALYLCASSLAMASGIQYNEQFFGPGTRLTVL.

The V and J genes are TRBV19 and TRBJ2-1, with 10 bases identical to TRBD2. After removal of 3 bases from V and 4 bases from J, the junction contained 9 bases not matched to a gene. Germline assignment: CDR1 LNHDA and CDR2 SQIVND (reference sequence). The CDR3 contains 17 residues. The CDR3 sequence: CASSIKLLAGSYNEQFF. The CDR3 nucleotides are TGTGCCAGTAGTATTAAGTTACTAGCGGGATCTTACAATGAGCAGTTCTTC.

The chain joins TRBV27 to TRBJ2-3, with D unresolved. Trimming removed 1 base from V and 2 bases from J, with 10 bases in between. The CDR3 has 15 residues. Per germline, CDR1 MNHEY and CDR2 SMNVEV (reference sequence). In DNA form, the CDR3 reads TGTGCCAGCAGTTTATGGCAGGCGAACACAGATACGCAGTATTTT. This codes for CASSLWQANTDTQYF.

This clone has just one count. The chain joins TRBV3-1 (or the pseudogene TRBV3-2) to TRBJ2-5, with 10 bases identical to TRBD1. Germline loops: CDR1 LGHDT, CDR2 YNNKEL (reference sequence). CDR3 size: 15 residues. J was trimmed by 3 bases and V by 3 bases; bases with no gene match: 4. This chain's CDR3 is CASSQTGTGEETQYF. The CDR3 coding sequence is TGTGCCAGCAGCCAGACGGGGACAGGGGAAGAGACCCAGTACTTC.

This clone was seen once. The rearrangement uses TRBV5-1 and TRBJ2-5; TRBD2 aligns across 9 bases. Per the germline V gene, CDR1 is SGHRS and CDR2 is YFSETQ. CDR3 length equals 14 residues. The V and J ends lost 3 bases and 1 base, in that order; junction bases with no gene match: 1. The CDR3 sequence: CASSSTSGQETQYF. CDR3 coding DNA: TGCGCCAGCAGCTCGACTAGCGGCCAAGAGACCCAGTACTTC.

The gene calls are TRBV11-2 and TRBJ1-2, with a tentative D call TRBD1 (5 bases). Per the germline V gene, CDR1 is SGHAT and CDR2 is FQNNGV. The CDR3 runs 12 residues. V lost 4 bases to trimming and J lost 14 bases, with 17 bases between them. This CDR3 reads CASSSRQSGGTF. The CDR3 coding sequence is TGTGCCAGCAGCTCGCGACAATCTGGGGGGACCTTC.

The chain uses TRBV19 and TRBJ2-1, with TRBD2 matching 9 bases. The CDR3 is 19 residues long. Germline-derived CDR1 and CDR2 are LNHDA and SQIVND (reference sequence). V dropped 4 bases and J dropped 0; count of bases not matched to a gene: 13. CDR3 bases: TGTGCCAGTAGTACCCGGGGGGTTAGCGGGAGAGGCTCCTACAATGAGCAGTTCTTC. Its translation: CASSTRGVSGRGSYNEQFF. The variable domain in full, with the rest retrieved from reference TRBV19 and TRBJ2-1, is DGGITQSPKYLFRKEGQNVTLSCEQNLNHDAMYWYRQDPGQGLRLIYYSQIVNDFQKGDIAEGYSVSREKKESFPLTVTSAQKNPTAFYLCASSTRGVSGRGSYNEQFFGPGTRLTVL.

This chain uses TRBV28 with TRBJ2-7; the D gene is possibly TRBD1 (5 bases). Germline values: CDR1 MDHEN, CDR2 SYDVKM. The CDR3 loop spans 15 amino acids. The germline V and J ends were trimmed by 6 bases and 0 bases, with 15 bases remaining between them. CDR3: CASSTWAGPSYEQYF. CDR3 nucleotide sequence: TGTGCCAGCAGCACATGGGCAGGGCCCTCCTACGAGCAGTACTTC.

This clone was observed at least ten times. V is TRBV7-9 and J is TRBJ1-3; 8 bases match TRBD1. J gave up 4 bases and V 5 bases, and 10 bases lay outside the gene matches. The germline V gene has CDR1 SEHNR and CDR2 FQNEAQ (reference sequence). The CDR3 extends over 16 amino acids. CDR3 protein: CASSPQTGAIGNTIYF. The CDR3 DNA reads TGTGCCAGCAGCCCGCAGACAGGGGCAATCGGAAACACCATATATTTT.

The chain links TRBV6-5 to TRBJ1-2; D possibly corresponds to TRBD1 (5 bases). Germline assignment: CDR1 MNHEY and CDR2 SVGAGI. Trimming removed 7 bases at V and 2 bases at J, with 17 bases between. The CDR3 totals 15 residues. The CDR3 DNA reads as TGTGCCAGCAAACTATACGAGACAGCAAACTATGGCTACACCTTC. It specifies CASKLYETANYGYTF.